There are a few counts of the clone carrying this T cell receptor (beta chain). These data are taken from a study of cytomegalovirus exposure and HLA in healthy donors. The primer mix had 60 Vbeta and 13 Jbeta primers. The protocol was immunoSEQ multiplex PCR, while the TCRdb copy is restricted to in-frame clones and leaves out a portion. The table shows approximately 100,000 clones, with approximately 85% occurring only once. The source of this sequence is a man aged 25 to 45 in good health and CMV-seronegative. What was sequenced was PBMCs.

CDR3 nucleotides: TGTGCCAGCAGCGCCGCAGAATTCAATGAGCAGTTCTTC. Its translation: CASSAAEFNEQFF. V gene TRBV6-5 combines with J gene TRBJ2-1; no clear D gene. V lost 6 bases, J lost 6 bases, and 12 bases lay in between. Germline V gene data show CDR1 as MNHEY and CDR2 as SVGAGI. The CDR3 contains 13 residues.